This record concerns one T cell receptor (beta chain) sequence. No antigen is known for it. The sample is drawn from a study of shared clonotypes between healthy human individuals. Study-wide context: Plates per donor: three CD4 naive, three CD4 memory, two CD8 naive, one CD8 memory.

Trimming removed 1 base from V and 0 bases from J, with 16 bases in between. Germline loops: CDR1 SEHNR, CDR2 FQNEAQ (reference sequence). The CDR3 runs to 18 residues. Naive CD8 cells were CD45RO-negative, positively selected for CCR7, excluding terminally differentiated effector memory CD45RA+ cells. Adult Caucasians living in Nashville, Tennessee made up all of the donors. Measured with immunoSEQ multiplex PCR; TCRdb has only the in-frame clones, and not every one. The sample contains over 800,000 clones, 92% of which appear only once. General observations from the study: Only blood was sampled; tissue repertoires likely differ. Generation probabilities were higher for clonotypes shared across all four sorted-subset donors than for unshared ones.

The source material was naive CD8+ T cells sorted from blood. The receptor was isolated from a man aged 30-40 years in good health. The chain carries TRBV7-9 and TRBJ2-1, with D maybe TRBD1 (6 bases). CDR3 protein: CASSLGSSGANSYNEQFF. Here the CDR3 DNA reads TGTGCCAGCAGCTTAGGGTCCTCAGGGGCGAACTCCTACAATGAGCAGTTCTTC.